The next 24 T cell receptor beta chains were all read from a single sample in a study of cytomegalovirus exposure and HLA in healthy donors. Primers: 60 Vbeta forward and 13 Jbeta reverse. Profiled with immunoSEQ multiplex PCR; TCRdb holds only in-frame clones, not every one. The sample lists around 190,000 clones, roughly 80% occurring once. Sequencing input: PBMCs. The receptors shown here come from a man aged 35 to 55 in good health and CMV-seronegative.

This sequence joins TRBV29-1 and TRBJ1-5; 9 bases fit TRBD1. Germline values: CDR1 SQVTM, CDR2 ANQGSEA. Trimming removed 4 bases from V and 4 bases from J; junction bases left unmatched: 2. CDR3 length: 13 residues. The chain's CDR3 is CSVAGTGNQPQHF. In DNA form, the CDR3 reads TGCAGCGTTGCCGGGACAGGGAATCAGCCCCAGCATTTT.

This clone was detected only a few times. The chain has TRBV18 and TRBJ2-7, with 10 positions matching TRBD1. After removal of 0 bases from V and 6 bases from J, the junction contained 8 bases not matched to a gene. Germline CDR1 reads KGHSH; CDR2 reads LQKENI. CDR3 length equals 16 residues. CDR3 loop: CASSPPSRDRGSEQYF. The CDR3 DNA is TGTGCCAGCTCACCACCGTCCCGGGACAGGGGCTCCGAGCAGTACTTC.

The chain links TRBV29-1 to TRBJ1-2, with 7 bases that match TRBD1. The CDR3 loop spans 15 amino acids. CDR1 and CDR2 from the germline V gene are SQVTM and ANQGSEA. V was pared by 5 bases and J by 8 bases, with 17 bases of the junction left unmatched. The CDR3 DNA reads TGCAGCGTTCATGTTCCGGGCAGGGGGTTGGTCGGCTACACCTTC. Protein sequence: CSVHVPGRGLVGYTF.

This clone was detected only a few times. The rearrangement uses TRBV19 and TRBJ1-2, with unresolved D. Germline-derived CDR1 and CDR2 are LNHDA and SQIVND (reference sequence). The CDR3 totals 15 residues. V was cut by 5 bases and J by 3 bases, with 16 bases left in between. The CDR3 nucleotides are TGTGCCAGTAGTTACTTGGGAGGTCTCGACTATGGCTACACCTTC. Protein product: CASSYLGGLDYGYTF.

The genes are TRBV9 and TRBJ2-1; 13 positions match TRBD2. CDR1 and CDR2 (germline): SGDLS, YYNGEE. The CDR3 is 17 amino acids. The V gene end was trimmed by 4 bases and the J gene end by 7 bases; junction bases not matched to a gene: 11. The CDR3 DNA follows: TGTGCCAGCAGCTTCCAACCGACTAGCGGGGGGTCTAATGAGCAGTTCTTC. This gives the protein CASSFQPTSGGSNEQFF.

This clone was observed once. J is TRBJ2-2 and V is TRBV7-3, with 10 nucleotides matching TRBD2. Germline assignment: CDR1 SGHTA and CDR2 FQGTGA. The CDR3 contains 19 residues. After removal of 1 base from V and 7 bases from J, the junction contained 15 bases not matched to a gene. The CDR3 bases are TGTGCCAGCAGCTTAAACCCCTCCACTAGCGGGACGGGGGACGGGGAGCTGTTTTTT. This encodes CASSLNPSTSGTGDGELFF.

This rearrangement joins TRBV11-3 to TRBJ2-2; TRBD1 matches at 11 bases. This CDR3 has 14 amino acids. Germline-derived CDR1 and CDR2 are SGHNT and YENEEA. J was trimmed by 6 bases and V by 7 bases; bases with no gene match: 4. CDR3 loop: CASNPGQGAGELFF. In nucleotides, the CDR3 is TGTGCCAGCAACCCGGGACAGGGGGCCGGGGAGCTGTTTTTT.

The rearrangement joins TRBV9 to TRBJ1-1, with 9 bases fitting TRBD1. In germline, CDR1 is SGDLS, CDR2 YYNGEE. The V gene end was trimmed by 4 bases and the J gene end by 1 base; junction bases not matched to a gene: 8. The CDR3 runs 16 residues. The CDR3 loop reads CASSPWGGQGNTEAFF. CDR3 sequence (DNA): TGTGCCAGCAGCCCTTGGGGGGGACAGGGGAACACTGAAGCTTTCTTT.

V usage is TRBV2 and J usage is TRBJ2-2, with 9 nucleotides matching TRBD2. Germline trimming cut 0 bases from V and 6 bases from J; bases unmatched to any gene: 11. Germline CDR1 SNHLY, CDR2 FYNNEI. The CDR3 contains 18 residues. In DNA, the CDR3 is TGTGCCAGCAGTGAAGCGCGGGGGGGAATGGCTTTGGCCGGGGAGCTGTTTTTT. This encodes CASSEARGGMALAGELFF.

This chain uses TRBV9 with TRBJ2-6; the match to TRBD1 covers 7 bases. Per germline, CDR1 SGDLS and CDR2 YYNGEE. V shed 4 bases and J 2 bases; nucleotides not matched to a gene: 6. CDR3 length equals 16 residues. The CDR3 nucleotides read TGTGCCAGCAGCTTAACCACAGGGGCTGGGGCCAACGTCCTGACTTTC. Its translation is CASSLTTGAGANVLTF.

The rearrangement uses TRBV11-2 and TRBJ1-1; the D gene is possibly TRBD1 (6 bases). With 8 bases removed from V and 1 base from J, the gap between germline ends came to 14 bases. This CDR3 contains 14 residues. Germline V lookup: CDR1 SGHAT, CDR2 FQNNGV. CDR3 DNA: TGTGCCAGCTCATCAGGGGCGGGGAACACTGAAGCTTTCTTT. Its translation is CASSSGAGNTEAFF.

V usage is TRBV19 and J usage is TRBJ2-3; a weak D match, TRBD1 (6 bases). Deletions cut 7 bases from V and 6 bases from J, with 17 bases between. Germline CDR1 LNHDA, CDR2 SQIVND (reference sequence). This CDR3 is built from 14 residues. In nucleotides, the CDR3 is TGTGCCAGTACTAAGGCCCTTCAGGGGGATACGCAGTATTTT. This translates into CASTKALQGDTQYF.

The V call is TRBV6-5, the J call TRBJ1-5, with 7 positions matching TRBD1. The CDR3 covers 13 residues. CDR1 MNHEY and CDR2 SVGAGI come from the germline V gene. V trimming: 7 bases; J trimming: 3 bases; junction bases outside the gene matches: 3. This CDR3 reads CASTDRVNQPQHF. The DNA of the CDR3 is TGTGCCAGCACCGACAGGGTCAATCAGCCCCAGCATTTT.

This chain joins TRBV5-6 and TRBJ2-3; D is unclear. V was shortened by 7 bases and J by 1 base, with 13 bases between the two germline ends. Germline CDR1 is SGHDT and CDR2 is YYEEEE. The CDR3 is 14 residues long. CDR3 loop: CASGRRRGTDTQYF. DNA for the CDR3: TGTGCCAGCGGCCGACGTCGGGGCACAGATACGCAGTATTTT.

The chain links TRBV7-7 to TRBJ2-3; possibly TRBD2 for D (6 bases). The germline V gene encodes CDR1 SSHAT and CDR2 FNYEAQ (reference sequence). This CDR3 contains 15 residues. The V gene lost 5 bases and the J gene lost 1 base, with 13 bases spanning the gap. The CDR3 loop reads CASSGGTPGTDTQYF. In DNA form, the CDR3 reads TGTGCCAGCAGCGGCGGGACTCCTGGCACAGATACGCAGTATTTT.

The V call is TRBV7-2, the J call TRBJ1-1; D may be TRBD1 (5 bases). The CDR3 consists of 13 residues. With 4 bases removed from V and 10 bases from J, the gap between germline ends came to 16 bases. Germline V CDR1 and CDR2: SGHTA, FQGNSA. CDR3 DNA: TGTGCCAGCAGCTCCAATCAGGGTAACGGAGCTTTCTTT. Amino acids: CASSSNQGNGAFF.

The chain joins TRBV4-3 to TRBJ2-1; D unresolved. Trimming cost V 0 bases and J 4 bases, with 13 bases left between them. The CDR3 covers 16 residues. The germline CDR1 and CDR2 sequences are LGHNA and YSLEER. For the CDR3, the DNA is TGCGCCAGCAGCCAAGATCGGGTCCCCGCTTACAATGAGCAGTTCTTC. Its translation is CASSQDRVPAYNEQFF.

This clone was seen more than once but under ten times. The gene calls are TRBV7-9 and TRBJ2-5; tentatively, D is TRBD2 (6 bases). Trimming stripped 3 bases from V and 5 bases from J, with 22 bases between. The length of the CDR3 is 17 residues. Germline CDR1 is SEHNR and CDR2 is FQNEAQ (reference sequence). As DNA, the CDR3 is TGTGCCAGCAGCTTGTCCCAGGGAACGCGTGGGGGGGAGACCCAGTACTTC. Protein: CASSLSQGTRGGETQYF.

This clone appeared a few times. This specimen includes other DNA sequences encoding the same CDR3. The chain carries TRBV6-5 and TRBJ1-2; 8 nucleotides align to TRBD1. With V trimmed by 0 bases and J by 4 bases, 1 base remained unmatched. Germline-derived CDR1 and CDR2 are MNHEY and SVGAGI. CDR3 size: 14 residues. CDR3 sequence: CASSYSTGGYGYTF. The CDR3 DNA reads TGTGCCAGCAGTTACTCAACAGGGGGCTATGGCTACACCTTC.

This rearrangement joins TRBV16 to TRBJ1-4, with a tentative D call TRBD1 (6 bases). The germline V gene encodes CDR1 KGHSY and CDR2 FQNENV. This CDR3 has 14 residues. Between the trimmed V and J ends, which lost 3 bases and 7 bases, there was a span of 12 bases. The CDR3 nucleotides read TGTGCCAGCAGCCAGAGTCGCAGGGGTGAAAAACTGTTTTTT. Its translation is CASSQSRRGEKLFF.

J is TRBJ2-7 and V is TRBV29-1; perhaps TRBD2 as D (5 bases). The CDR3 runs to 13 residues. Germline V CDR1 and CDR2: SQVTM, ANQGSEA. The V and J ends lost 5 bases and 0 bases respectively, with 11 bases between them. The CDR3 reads CSVRGYLSYEQYF. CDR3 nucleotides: TGCAGCGTTAGAGGGTACCTCTCCTACGAGCAGTACTTC.

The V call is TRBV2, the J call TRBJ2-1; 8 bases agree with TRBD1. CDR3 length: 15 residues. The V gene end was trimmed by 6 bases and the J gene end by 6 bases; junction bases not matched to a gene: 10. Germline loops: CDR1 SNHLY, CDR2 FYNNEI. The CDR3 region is CASRPGQGIGNEQFF. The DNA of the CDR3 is TGTGCCAGCAGGCCAGGACAGGGAATAGGCAATGAGCAGTTCTTC.

Here the CDR3 reads CASSFGRDSFEQYF. Written as DNA, the CDR3 is TGTGCCAGCAGCTTTGGGAGGGATTCGTTTGAGCAGTACTTC. The V gene is TRBV11-3, the J gene TRBJ2-7, with 7 bases matching TRBD2. V lost 3 bases, J lost 7 bases, and 9 bases stayed unmatched. The CDR3 has 14 amino acids. Germline V gene data show CDR1 as SGHNT and CDR2 as YENEEA.

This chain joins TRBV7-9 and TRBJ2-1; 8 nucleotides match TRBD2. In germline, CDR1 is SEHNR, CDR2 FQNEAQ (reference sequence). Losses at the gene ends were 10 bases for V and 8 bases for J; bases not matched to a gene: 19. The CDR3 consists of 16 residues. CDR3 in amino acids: CATPPFTGGPMDEQFF. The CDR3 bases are TGTGCCACCCCGCCCTTCACGGGGGGGCCGATGGATGAGCAGTTCTTC.